The rows below give T cell receptor beta chains drawn from one sample of a study of CD8 T cells in Susac syndrome. A single record per CDR3 protein comes from TCRdb applying MiXCR to the immunoSEQ multiplex PCR reads. The table has 110,000 to 150,000 distinct CDR3 sequences, about 94% seen once. The sequenced sample was CD4+ T cells from PBMCs. These TCRs come from a human donor with Susac syndrome. Each CDR3 is given with its conserved first and last residue. Each record gives: V gene, D gene, J gene, clone size, CDR3 DNA, CDR3 protein. The D gene is left open where the match is weak. For some rows the clone size is stated as once, few or many, or as a class when expanded; others skip it.

TRBV29-1	-	TRBJ2-7	-	TGCAGCGTTGGGGGGCCGGGGTCCTACGAGCAGTACTTC	CSVGGPGSYEQYF
TRBV5-1	-	TRBJ2-5	-	TGCGCCAGCAGCGAAGGCCAAGAGACCCAGTACTTC	CASSEGQETQYF
TRBV5-1	-	TRBJ2-3	-	TGCGCCAGCAGCTTGGGGACGACTAGCACAGATACGCAGTATTTT	CASSLGTTSTDTQYF
TRBV6-6	TRBD1	TRBJ2-5	-	TGTGCCAGCAGGCGAACAGGGGATCGAGAGACCCAGTACTTC	CASRRTGDRETQYF
TRBV6-5	TRBD1	TRBJ1-1	-	TGTGCCAGCACCAAGGTCGGGACAGGGGGGACTGAAGCTTTCTTT	CASTKVGTGGTEAFF
TRBV3-1	-	TRBJ1-4	-	TGTGCCAGCAGCCAATTAGGTCTCCGCGGTGAAAAACTGTTTTTT	CASSQLGLRGEKLFF
TRBV12-3/TRBV12-4	-	TRBJ1-1	-	TGTGCCAGCAGCCAGGGGTTTGAAGCTTTCTTT	CASSQGFEAFF
TRBV2	-	TRBJ2-1	-	TGTGCCAGCAGTGAAAATGTAGGGCAGCCCTACAATGAGCAGTTCTTC	CASSENVGQPYNEQFF
TRBV7-2	TRBD2	TRBJ2-5	-	TGTGCCAGCAGCCCCAGGACTAGCGGGAAAGAGACCCAGTACTTC	CASSPRTSGKETQYF
TRBV20-1	TRBD1	TRBJ2-7	-	TGCAGTGCTAACAGGGGGTTCCAGGACGAGCAGTACTTC	CSANRGFQDEQYF
TRBV9	-	TRBJ2-1	-	TGTGCCAGCAGCGTAGCCAATGAGCAGTTCTTC	CASSVANEQFF
TRBV6-5	TRBD2	TRBJ2-1	-	TGTGCCAGCAGTTCGCGGGAGCGGGGGGCTTACAATGAGCAGTTCTTC	CASSSRERGAYNEQFF
TRBV7-9	TRBD1	TRBJ2-1	-	TGTGCCAGCAGCCGCACAGGGGCGGCCCACAATGAGCAGTTCTTC	CASSRTGAAHNEQFF
TRBV29-1	-	TRBJ2-7	-	TGCAGCGTCGGGACAGCGGGCTACGAGCAGTACTTC	CSVGTAGYEQYF
TRBV19	-	TRBJ1-5	-	TGTGCCAGTAGCGGCAGCTGGGGTCAGCCCCAGCATTTT	CASSGSWGQPQHF
TRBV5-1	-	TRBJ2-7	-	TGCGCCAGCAGCTTCACCGGACGATCCTACGAGCAGTACTTC	CASSFTGRSYEQYF
TRBV25-1	TRBD1	TRBJ2-6	-	TGTGCCAGCAGTGACGGACAGGGGGCATCTGGGGCCAACGTCCTGACTTTC	CASSDGQGASGANVLTF
TRBV21-1	-	TRBJ2-5	-	TGTGCCAGCAGCAAAACCCGAGGGGGCGAGGAGACCCAGTACTTC	CASSKTRGGEETQYF
TRBV20-1	-	TRBJ2-1	-	TGCAGTGCTAGGGCCTTCAATGAGCAGTTCTTC	CSARAFNEQFF
TRBV20-1	-	TRBJ2-1	-	TGCAGTGCCCCGGGGCAGGGCTACAATGAGCAGTTCTTC	CSAPGQGYNEQFF
TRBV14	-	TRBJ1-3	-	TGTGCCAGCAGCCAAGACAGCTCTGGAAACACCATATATTTT	CASSQDSSGNTIYF
TRBV14	-	TRBJ1-1	-	TGTGCCAGCAGCCCGAGGACGGGCAACACTGAAGCTTTCTTT	CASSPRTGNTEAFF
TRBV5-4	TRBD1	TRBJ1-2	-	TGTGCCAGCAGCCATCAGATGCATTCGGGACAGGGAGACGGCTACACCTTC	CASSHQMHSGQGDGYTF
TRBV5-1	-	TRBJ2-1	-	TGCGCCAGCAGCTTGGTTTGGACAGATAGCTACAATGAGCAGTTCTTC	CASSLVWTDSYNEQFF
TRBV6-2/TRBV6-3	-	TRBJ2-5	-	TGTGCCAGCAAAGGGTACAAGGTACAAGAGACCCAGTACTTC	CASKGYKVQETQYF
TRBV12-3/TRBV12-4	TRBD2	TRBJ2-1	-	TGTGCCAGCAGCGGCAAGCGGGGGGGGAAAAATGAGCAGTTCTTC	CASSGKRGGKNEQFF
TRBV6-6	-	TRBJ2-3	-	TGTGCCAGCGCCCAAGCCCCGGAACAGTATTTT	CASAQAPEQYF
TRBV10-3	TRBD2	TRBJ2-1	once	TGTGCCATCAGTGCACTAGCGGGAGTAGGGAATGAGCAGTTCTTC	CAISALAGVGNEQFF
TRBV6-5	-	TRBJ2-5	-	TGTGCCAGCATCTCCGGAGGGGGTGGAAAGACCCAGTACTTC	CASISGGGGKTQYF